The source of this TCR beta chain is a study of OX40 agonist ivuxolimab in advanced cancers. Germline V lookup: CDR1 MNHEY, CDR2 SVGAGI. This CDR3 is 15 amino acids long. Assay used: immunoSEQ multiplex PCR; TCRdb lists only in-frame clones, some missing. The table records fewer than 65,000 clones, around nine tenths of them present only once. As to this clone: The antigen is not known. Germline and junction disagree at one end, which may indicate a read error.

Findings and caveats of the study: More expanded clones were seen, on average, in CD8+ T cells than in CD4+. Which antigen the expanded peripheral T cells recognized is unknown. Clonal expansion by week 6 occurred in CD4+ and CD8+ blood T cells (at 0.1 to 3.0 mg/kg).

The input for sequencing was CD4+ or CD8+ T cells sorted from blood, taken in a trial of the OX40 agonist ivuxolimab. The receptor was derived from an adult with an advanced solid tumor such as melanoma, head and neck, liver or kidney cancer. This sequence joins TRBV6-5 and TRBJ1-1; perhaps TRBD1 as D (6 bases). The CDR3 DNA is TGTGCCAGCAGTTACGGTACAGGGATGAAGACTGAAGCTTTCTTT. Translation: CASSYGTGMKTEAFF.